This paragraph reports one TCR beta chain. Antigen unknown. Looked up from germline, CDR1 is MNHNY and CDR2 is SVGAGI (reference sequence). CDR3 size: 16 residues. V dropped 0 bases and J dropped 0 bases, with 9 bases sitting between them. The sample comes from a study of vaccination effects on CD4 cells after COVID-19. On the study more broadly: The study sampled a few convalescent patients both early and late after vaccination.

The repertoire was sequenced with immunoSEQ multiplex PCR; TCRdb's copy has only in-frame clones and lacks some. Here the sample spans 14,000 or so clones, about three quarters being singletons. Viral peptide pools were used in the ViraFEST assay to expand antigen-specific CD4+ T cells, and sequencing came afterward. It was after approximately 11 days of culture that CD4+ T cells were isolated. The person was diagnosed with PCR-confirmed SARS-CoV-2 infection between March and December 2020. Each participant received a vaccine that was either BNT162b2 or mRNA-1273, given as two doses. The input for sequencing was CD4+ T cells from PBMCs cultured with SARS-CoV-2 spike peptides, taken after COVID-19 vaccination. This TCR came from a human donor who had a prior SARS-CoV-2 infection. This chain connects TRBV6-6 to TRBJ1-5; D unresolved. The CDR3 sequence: CASSYSIWNSNQPQHF. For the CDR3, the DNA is TGTGCCAGCAGTTACTCGATCTGGAATAGCAATCAGCCCCAGCATTTT.